Detailed here is one T cell receptor (beta chain). The data are from a study of control samples from healthy donors and cancer patients. CDR3 length: 16 amino acids. With V trimmed by 5 bases and J by 1 base, 7 bases remained unmatched. The germline CDR1 and CDR2 sequences are SEHNR and FQNEAQ (reference sequence). TCRdb keeps only in-frame clones here, not all; method: immunoSEQ multiplex PCR. The sample yields 99,000 or so clones, under 90% seen once. The chain combines TRBV7-9 with TRBJ2-5; 10 bases are a match to TRBD1. Sequencing was carried out using blood. The receptor was derived from a woman between 45 and 65 years old in good health. The CDR3: CASSQDRGPSQETQYF. CDR3 bases: TGTGCCAGCAGCCAAGACAGGGGGCCTAGCCAAGAGACCCAGTACTTC.